Here is one TCR beta chain with its context. The method was immunoSEQ multiplex PCR; TCRdb's version includes in-frame clones alone and lacks a portion of them. The sample comprises fewer than 40,000 clones, about nine tenths of which are singletons, and approximately 11% rests with the top ten. This entry comes from a study of T cell changes during pregnancy in multiple sclerosis. This CDR3 contains 15 residues. Germline CDR1 and CDR2: SGHNT and YYREEE (reference sequence). The V and J ends lost 0 bases and 5 bases, in that order; junction bases with no gene match: 6. This chain connects TRBV5-4 to TRBJ2-5, with TRBD1 matching over 8 bases. The clonotype originates from a female donor with multiple sclerosis, enrolled in a pregnancy study. The starting material was CD8+ T cells from peripheral blood mononuclear cells, obtained before pregnancy. The CDR3 region is CASSLEWTGRETQYF. The CDR3 nucleotides read TGTGCCAGCAGCTTGGAATGGACAGGGCGGGAGACCCAGTACTTC.